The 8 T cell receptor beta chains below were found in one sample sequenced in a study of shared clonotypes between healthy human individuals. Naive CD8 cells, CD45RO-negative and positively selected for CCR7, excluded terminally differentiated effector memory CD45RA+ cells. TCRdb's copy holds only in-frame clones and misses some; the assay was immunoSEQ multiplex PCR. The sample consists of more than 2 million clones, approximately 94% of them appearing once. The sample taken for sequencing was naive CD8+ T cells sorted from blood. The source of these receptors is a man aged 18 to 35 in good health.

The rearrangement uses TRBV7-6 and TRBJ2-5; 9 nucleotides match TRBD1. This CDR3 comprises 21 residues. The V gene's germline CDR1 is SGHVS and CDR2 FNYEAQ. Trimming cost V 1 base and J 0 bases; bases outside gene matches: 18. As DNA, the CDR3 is TGTGCCAGCAGCTTAGGGACACAGGGGACAGGGTATCTCGGGTACCAAGAGACCCAGTACTTC. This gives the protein CASSLGTQGTGYLGYQETQYF. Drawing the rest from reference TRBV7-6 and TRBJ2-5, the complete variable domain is GAGVSQSPRYKVTKRGQDVALRCDPISGHVSLYWYRQALGQGPEFLTYFNYEAQQDKSGLPNDRFSAERPEGSISTLTIQRTEQRDSAMYRCASSLGTQGTGYLGYQETQYFGPGTRLLVL.

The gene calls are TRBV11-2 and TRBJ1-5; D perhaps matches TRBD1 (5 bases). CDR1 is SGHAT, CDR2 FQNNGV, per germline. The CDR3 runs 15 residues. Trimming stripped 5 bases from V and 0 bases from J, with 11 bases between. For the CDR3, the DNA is TGTGCCAGCAGCCTACGACAGAATAGCAATCAGCCCCAGCATTTT. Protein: CASSLRQNSNQPQHF.

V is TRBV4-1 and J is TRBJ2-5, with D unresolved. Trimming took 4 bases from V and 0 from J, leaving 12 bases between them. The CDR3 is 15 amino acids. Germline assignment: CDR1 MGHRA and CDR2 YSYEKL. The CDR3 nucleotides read TGCGCCAGCAGCCCCCTGACCCCGTACCAAGAGACCCAGTACTTC. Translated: CASSPLTPYQETQYF.

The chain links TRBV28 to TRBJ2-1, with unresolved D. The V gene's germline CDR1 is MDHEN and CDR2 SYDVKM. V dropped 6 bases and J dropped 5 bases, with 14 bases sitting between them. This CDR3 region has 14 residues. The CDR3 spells CASSVLLNDNEQFF. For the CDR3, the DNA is TGTGCCAGCAGCGTGTTGCTAAATGACAATGAGCAGTTCTTC.

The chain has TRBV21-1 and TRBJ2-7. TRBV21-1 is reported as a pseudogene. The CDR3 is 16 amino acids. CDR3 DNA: TGTGCCAGCAGCCCTTTATTCGATATTTCCTCCTACGAGCAGTACTTC. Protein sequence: CASSPLFDISSYEQYF.

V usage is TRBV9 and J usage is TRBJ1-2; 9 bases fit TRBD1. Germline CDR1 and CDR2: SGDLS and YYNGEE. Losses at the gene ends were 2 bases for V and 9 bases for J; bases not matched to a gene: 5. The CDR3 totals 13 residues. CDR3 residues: CASSVTGGGSYTF. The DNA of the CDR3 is TGTGCCAGCAGCGTGACAGGGGGTGGTAGCTACACCTTC.

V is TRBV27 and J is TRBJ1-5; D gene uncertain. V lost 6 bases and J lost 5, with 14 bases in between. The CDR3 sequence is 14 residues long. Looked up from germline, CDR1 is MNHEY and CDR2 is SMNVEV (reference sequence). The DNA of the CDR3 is TGTGCCAGCAGCCCTACCGGGCCCCATCAGCCCCAGCATTTT. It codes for CASSPTGPHQPQHF.

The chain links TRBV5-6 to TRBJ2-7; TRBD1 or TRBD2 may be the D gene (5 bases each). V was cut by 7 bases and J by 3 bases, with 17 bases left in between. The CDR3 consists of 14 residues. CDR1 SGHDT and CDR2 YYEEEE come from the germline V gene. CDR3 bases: TGTGCCAGCTTCAGTTATGGGGGTGGCTACGAGCAGTACTTC. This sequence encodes CASFSYGGGYEQYF.